A single sample gave rise to the 14 T cell receptor beta chains below, sequenced in a study of PD-L1 blockade in urothelial cancer. The sample's time point: peripheral blood 6 weeks after treatment start. Sequencing used immunoSEQ multiplex PCR; TCRdb keeps in-frame clones, though not all of them. The sample has 15,000 to 20,000 clones; about 80% are singletons. The sequencing used PBMCs, collected around atezolizumab (anti-PD-L1) treatment. Every receptor here comes from a man aged 45 to 65 with urothelial cancer.

The chain uses TRBV6-7 and TRBJ2-5, with 8 bases aligning to TRBD1. TRBV6-7 is labeled an ORF, and its function is uncertain. With 10 bases clipped from V and 5 bases from J, the junction kept 9 bases outside the gene matches. This CDR3 region has 13 residues. CDR3 region: CAKPGGEGETQYF. Written as DNA, the CDR3 is TGTGCCAAACCAGGGGGCGAGGGGGAGACCCAGTACTTC.

The genes are TRBV30 and TRBJ1-3; 7 nucleotides agree with TRBD1. CDR1 and CDR2 (germline): GTSNPN, SVGIG (reference sequence). This CDR3 has 14 residues. V lost 3 bases and J lost 0; bases outside the gene matches: 2. The CDR3 here is CAWRGTVSGNTIYF. In DNA form, the CDR3 reads TGTGCCTGGAGGGGGACAGTCTCTGGAAACACCATATATTTT.

The CDR3 spells CASSQWASGRKETQYF. Written as DNA, the CDR3 is TGTGCCAGCAGCCAATGGGCTAGCGGGAGGAAAGAGACCCAGTACTTC. This chain joins TRBV7-8 and TRBJ2-5, with 11 nucleotides matching TRBD2. Germline CDR1 SGHVS, CDR2 FQNEAQ. The CDR3 is 16 residues long. V lost 5 bases to trimming and J lost 3 bases; unmatched junction nucleotides: 8.

This sequence joins TRBV28 and TRBJ2-6; D unclear. Germline V gene data show CDR1 as MDHEN and CDR2 as SYDVKM. Trimming pared 3 bases from V and 2 bases from J, leaving 11 bases between. CDR3 length: 16 amino acids. The DNA of the CDR3 is TGTGCCAGCAGTTTCCAGACGGGTCCTGGGGCCAACGTCCTGACTTTC. Protein product: CASSFQTGPGANVLTF.

The CDR3 bases are TGCGCCAGCAGCAATGGACTAGGAACCTACGAGCAGTACTTC. Protein sequence: CASSNGLGTYEQYF. The gene calls are TRBV5-1 and TRBJ2-7; 7 bases agree with TRBD2. The V segment lost 4 bases and the J segment 2 bases; nucleotides outside the gene matches: 6. The germline CDR1 and CDR2 sequences are SGHRS and YFSETQ. The CDR3 spans 14 residues.

The rearrangement uses TRBV7-2 and TRBJ1-2; possible D gene TRBD1, 5 bases. The length of the CDR3 is 14 residues. Germline CDR1 is SGHTA and CDR2 is FQGNSA. V was shortened by 7 bases and J by 4 bases, with 16 bases between the two germline ends. The CDR3 protein is CASTYSGGVYGYTF. In DNA form, the CDR3 reads TGTGCCAGCACTTATAGCGGAGGGGTCTATGGCTACACCTTC.

This clone showed up just a few times. This chain joins TRBV4-2 and TRBJ2-3; weak D call: TRBD1 (6 bases). Trimming took 0 bases from V and 4 from J, leaving 14 bases between them. Per the germline V gene, CDR1 is LGHNA and CDR2 is YNFKEQ. The CDR3 is made up of 16 amino acids. Here the CDR3 DNA reads TGTGCCAGCAGCCAAGAGCAGGGGAAGGGAGCAGATACGCAGTATTTT. This codes for CASSQEQGKGADTQYF.

The CDR3 nucleotides are TGTGCCAGCAGCCCCAGGTCTAGCGCAGATACGCAGTATTTT. The encoded protein is CASSPRSSADTQYF. The chain recombines TRBV9 with TRBJ2-3; a weak D match, TRBD2 (6 bases). V gave up 4 bases and J gave up 4 bases, with 13 bases separating them. The CDR3 has 14 residues. Germline lookup yields CDR1 SGDLS and CDR2 YYNGEE.

This chain links TRBV4-1 with TRBJ1-6; D is perhaps TRBD1 (5 bases). CDR3 length: 14 residues. CDR1 and CDR2 from the germline V gene are MGHRA and YSYEKL. V lost 3 bases and J lost 7, with 10 bases in between. The CDR3 region has the DNA TGCGCCAGCAGCCACGTCAGGGCCAATTCACCCCTCCACTTT. Translation: CASSHVRANSPLHF.

The chain couples TRBV6-5 to TRBJ1-1; possibly TRBD1 for D (5 bases). Germline assignment: CDR1 MNHEY and CDR2 SVGAGI. This CDR3 is built from 13 residues. Trimming cost V 4 bases and J 6 bases, with 12 bases left between them. The CDR3: CASSSQPTAEAFF. Written as DNA, the CDR3 is TGTGCCAGCAGTTCCCAACCGACAGCTGAAGCTTTCTTT.

CDR3 DNA: TGTGCCAGCTCACCTTTTTCGGGGGGCGCTTTGAATGGCTACACCTTC. It is translated as CASSPFSGGALNGYTF. The chain is built from TRBV18 and TRBJ1-2; D is perhaps TRBD1 (6 bases). From germline, CDR1 is KGHSH and CDR2 LQKENI. The germline V and J ends were trimmed by 3 bases and 6 bases, with 20 bases remaining between them. This CDR3 has 16 residues. The variable domain in full, with the rest retrieved from reference TRBV18 and TRBJ1-2, is NAGVMQNPRHLVRRRGQEARLRCSPMKGHSHVYWYRQLPEEGLKFMVYLQKENIIDESGMPKERFSAEFPKEGPSILRIQQVVRGDSAAYFCASSPFSGGALNGYTFGSGTRLTVV.

The chain uses TRBV6-5 and TRBJ1-2, with a possible D match to TRBD1 (6 bases). Deletions cut 8 bases from V and 4 bases from J, with 17 bases between. CDR1 and CDR2 (germline): MNHEY, SVGAGI. The length of the CDR3 is 14 residues. DNA for the CDR3: TGTGCCAGCTCCCTAACAGGGCCCCTCTATGGCTACACCTTC. Translating gives CASSLTGPLYGYTF.

The chain joins TRBV29-1 to TRBJ2-1, with D unresolved. The length of the CDR3 is 15 residues. The germline V gene encodes CDR1 SQVTM and CDR2 ANQGSEA. V dropped 6 bases and J dropped 1 base, with 16 bases sitting between them. As DNA, the CDR3 is TGCAGCGTCGCTAGGCAGCGTCCTTCCTACAATGAGCAGTTCTTC. Protein product: CSVARQRPSYNEQFF.

This clone was detected only a few times. The chain combines TRBV29-1 with TRBJ2-7, with a weak D call TRBD2 (6 bases). Germline V gene lookup returns CDR1 SQVTM and CDR2 ANQGSEA. The CDR3 totals 15 residues. V lost 7 bases to trimming and J lost 2 bases, with 21 bases between them. This chain's CDR3 is CSAATGVIYPYEQYF. DNA for the CDR3: TGCAGCGCCGCGACGGGGGTGATCTATCCCTACGAGCAGTACTTC.